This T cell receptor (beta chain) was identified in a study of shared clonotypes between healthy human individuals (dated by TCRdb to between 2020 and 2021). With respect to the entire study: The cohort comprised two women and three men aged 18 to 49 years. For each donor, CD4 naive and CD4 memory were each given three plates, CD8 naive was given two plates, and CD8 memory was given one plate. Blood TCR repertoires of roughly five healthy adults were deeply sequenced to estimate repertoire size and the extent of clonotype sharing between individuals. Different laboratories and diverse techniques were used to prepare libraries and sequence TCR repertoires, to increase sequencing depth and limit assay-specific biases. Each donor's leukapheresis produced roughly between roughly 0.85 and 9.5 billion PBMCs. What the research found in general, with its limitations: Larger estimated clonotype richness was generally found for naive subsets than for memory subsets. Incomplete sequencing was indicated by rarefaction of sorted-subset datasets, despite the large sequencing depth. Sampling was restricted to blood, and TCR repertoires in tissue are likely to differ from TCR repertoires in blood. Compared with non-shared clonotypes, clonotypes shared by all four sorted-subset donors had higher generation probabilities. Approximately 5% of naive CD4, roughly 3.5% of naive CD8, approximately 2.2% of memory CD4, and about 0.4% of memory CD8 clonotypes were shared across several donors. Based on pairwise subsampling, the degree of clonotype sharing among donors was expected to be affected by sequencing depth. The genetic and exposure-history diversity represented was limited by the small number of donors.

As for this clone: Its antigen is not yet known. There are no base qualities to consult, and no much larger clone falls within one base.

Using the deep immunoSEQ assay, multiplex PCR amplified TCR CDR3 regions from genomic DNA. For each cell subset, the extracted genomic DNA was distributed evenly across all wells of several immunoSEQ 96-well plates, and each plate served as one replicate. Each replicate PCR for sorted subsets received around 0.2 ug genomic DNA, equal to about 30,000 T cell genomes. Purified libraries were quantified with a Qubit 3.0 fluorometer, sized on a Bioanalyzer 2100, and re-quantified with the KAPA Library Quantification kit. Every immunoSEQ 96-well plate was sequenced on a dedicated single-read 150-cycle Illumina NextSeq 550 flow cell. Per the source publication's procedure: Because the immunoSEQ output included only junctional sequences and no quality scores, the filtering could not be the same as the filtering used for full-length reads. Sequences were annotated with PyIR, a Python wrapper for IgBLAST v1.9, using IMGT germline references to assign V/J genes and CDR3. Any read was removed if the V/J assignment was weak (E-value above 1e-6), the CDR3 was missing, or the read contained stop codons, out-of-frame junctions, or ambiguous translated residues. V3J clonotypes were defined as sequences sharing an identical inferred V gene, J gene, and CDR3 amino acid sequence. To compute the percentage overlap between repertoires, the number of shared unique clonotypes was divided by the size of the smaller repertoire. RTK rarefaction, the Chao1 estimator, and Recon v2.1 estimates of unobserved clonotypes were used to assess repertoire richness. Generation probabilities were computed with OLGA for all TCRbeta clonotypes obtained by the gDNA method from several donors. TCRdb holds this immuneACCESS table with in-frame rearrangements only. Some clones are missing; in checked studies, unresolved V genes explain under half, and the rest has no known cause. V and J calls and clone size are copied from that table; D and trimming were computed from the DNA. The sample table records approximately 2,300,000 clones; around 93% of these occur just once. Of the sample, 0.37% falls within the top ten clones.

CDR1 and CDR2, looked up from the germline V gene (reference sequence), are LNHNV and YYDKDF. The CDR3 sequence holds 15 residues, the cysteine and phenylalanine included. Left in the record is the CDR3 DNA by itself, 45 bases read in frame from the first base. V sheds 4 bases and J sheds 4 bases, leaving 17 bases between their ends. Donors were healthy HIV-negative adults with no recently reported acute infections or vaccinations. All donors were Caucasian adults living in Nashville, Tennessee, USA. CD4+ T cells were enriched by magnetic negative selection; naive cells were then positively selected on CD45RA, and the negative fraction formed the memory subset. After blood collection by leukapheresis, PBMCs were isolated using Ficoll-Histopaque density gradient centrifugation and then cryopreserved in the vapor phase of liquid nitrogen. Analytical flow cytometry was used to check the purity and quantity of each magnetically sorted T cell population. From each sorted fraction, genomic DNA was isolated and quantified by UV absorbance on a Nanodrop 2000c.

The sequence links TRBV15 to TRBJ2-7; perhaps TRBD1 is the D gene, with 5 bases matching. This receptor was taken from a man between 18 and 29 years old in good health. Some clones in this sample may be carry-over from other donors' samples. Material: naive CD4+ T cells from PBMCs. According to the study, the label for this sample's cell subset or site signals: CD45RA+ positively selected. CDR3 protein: CATSMGPGRAYEQYF. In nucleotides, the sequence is TGTGCCACCAGCATGGGGCCGGGCAGGGCTTACGAGCAGTACTTC.